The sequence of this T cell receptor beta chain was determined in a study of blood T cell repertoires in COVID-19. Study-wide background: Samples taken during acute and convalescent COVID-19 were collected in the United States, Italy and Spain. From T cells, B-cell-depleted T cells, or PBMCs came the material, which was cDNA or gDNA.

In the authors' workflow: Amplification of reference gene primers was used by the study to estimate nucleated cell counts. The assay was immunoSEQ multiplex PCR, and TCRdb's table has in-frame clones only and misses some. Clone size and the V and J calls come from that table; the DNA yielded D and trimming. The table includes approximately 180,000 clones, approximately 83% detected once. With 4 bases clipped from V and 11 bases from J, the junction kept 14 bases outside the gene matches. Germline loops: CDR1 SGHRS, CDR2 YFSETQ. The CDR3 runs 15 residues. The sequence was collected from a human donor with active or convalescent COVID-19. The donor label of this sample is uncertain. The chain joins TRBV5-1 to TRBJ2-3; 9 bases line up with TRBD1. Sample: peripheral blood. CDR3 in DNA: TGCGCCAGCAGCCCGGGACAGGGTAGTGGTTGGAGGCAGTATTTT. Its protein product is CASSPGQGSGWRQYF.